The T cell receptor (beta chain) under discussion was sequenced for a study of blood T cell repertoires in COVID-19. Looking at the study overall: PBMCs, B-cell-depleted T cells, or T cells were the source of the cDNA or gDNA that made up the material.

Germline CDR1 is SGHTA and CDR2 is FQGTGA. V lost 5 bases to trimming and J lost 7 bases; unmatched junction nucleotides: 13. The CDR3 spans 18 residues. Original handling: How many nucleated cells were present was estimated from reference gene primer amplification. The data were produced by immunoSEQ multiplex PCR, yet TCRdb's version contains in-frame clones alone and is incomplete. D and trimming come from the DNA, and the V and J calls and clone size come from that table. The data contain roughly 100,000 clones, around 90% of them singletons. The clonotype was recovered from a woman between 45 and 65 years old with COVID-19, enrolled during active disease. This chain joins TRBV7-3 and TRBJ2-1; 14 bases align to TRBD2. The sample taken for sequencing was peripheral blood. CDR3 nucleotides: TGTGCCAGCAGCCCTGGACTAGCGGGGGGCTTCGGTACAAATGAGCAGTTCTTC. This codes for CASSPGLAGGFGTNEQFF.